One sample yielded the 9 T cell receptor beta chains listed below, sequenced in a study of CXCR3-negative and CXCR3-positive naive CD8 T cells. The libraries of TRB cDNA were constructed through 5' RACE using UMI labels. TCRdb reanalyzed the 5' RACE reads and collapses them to one entry per CDR3 protein, without DNA. The listing contains 65,000 to 85,000 distinct CDR3 sequences. Sequencing was carried out using naive CXCR3- CD8+ T cells from blood. Regarding subset: CD45RO-CCR7+CD27+CD95- naive CD8+ T cells lacking CXCR3 (TNR3-). Receptors originate from a human donor in good health. Some clones in this sample may be carry-over from other donors' samples.

This chain uses TRBV6-2 or TRBV6-3 with TRBJ2-1. CDR3 length equals 13 residues. Germline V gene lookup returns CDR1 MNHEY and CDR2 SVGEGT. CDR3 sequence reads: CASSYGPYNEQFF.

This rearrangement joins TRBV29-1 to TRBJ1-1. This CDR3 comprises 12 residues. Germline CDR1 is SQVTM and CDR2 is ANQGSEA. The chain's CDR3 is CSVHTSGTEAFF.

This chain connects TRBV28 to TRBJ2-1; TCRdb's assignment of TRBD1 cannot be checked, as there is no DNA. The CDR3 totals 16 residues. Looked up from germline, CDR1 is MDHEN and CDR2 is SYDVKM. The CDR3 sequence is CASSFQTPSSYNEQFF.

The chain joins TRBV6-5 to TRBJ2-3; TCRdb's D gene call, TRBD1, goes unchecked for lack of DNA. The CDR3 length is 14 residues. Germline CDR1 and CDR2: MNHEY and SVGAGI. CDR3 sequence reads: CASKAGGATDTQYF.

The rearrangement uses TRBV14 and TRBJ2-5; lacking DNA, the TRBD1 call made by TCRdb goes unchecked. CDR3 length equals 13 residues. Looked up from germline, CDR1 is SGHDN and CDR2 is FVKESK. The CDR3 sequence is CASSQVRGETQYF.

The chain links TRBV7-8 to TRBJ1-6; TCRdb indicates TRBD1, and absent DNA this call remains unverified. The CDR3 loop spans 16 amino acids. Germline values: CDR1 SGHVS, CDR2 FQNEAQ. The CDR3 region is CASSLAGRGYNSPLHF.

The V call is TRBV5-1, the J call TRBJ2-3; TCRdb picks TRBD1, but there is no DNA to check that call. CDR3 size: 15 residues. Per the germline V gene, CDR1 is SGHRS and CDR2 is YFSETQ. CDR3 residues: CASSFRSPTTDTQYF.

V usage is TRBV20-1 and J usage is TRBJ2-1; TCRdb's D call, TRBD2, is unchecked because there is no DNA. The CDR3 contains 16 residues. Germline V gene lookup returns CDR1 DFQATT and CDR2 SNEGSKA (reference sequence). Here the CDR3 reads CSARDLSAGSYNEQFF.

This chain joins TRBV5-1 and TRBJ2-1; TCRdb's D gene call, TRBD1, goes unchecked for lack of DNA. The germline V gene has CDR1 SGHRS and CDR2 YFSETQ. The CDR3 runs 13 residues. CDR3: CASSFDRGDEQFF.